The next 2 T cell receptor beta chains were all read from a single sample in a study of control samples from healthy donors and cancer patients. Using immunoSEQ multiplex PCR, the repertoire was profiled, and TCRdb retains in-frame clones only, with some absent. The top ten hold about 18% of the sample, which has 70,000 to 95,000 clones, roughly 86% seen once. The source material was blood. These receptors all come from a man between 45 and 60 years old in good health.

The gene calls are TRBV10-3 and TRBJ2-3; no definite D call. CDR3 length: 14 residues. The V gene lost 4 bases and the J gene lost 3 bases, with 11 bases spanning the gap. Germline values: CDR1 ENHRY, CDR2 SYGVKD. The CDR3 loop is CAISAKGETDTQYF. Here the CDR3 DNA reads TGTGCCATCAGTGCTAAGGGTGAGACAGATACGCAGTATTTT.

V is TRBV6-2 or TRBV6-3 and J is TRBJ1-5; D not resolved. The CDR3 spans 15 residues. Germline CDR1 and CDR2: MNHEY and SVGEGT. Trimming pared 2 bases from V and 0 bases from J, leaving 8 bases between. This CDR3 is CASSYRPYSNQPQHF. The CDR3 DNA follows: TGTGCCAGCAGTTACCGGCCGTATAGCAATCAGCCCCAGCATTTT.